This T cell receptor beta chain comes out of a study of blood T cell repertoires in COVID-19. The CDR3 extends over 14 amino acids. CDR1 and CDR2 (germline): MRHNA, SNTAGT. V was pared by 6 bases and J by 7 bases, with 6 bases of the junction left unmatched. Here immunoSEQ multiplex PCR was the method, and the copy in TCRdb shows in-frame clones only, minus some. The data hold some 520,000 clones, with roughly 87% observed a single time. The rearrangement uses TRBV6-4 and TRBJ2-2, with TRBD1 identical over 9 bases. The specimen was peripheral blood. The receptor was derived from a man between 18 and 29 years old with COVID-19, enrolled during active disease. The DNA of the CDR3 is TGTGCCAGCAGGGCTGGGACAGGGTACGGGGAGCTGTTTTTT. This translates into CASRAGTGYGELFF.